This is a list of T cell receptor beta chains from one sample in a study of molecular identifiers for immune sequencing clone quantification. TCRdb re-derived calls from the PCR reads in MiXCR, one entry per CDR3 protein. Among approximately 500,000 distinct CDR3 sequences listed, 20% to 25% were seen once. The sample comprised naive CD8+ T cells from blood, with Jurkat cell RNA spiked in. These receptors all stem from a human donor in good health. Some libraries in this study had Jurkat cell RNA spiked in. The CDR3 runs from the conserved cysteine through the conserved F or W. Fields, in order: J gene, clone size, V gene, D gene, CDR3 protein, CDR3 DNA. The D gene is left open where the match is weak. A row's size may be missing; if present it is once, few, many or a size class.

TRBJ2-7	few	TRBV6-2/TRBV6-3	TRBD1	CASSARQGPKAYEQYF	TGTGCCAGCAGTGCGCGACAGGGCCCCAAAGCCTACGAGCAGTACTTC
TRBJ1-1	many	TRBV12-3/TRBV12-4	-	CASTFSTGRSFF	TGTGCCAGCACTTTCTCGACAGGTCGGTCTTTCTTT
TRBJ1-1	once	TRBV14	-	CASGHNSFLSTEAFF	TGTGCCAGCGGCCATAACAGCTTCTTGAGTACTGAAGCTTTCTTT
TRBJ2-5	few	TRBV19	TRBD1	CASSAGTGYDGTQYF	TGTGCCAGTAGTGCCGGGACAGGCTATGACGGGACCCAGTACTTC
TRBJ2-3	few	TRBV27	TRBD1	CASSSAVTGIFTDTQYF	TGTGCCAGCAGTTCTGCGGTGACAGGGATTTTCACAGATACGCAGTATTTT
TRBJ2-5	many	TRBV29-1	-	CSGLDQETQYF	TGCAGCGGACTAGACCAAGAGACCCAGTACTTC
TRBJ2-7	-	TRBV5-1	-	CASRVGDLSYEQYF	TGCGCCAGCAGGGTGGGCGACCTCTCCTACGAGCAGTACTTC
TRBJ1-1	few	TRBV30	-	CAHRDGGTEAFF	TGTGCCCATAGGGACGGTGGCACTGAAGCTTTCTTT
TRBJ2-3	few	TRBV28	TRBD1	CASRDPQQGAPRDTQYF	TGTGCCAGCAGGGATCCCCAACAGGGGGCGCCGAGAGATACGCAGTATTTT
TRBJ1-6	many	TRBV6-2/TRBV6-3	-	CASTGLSSNSPLHF	TGTGCCAGCACTGGACTGTCATCGAATTCACCCCTCCACTTT
TRBJ2-7	many	TRBV13	TRBD2	CASSFSTSVNEQYF	TGTGCCAGCAGCTTTTCCACTAGCGTAAACGAGCAGTACTTC
TRBJ2-2	-	TRBV5-1	-	CASSFLAGVLFF	TGCGCCAGCAGCTTTTTGGCCGGGGTGCTGTTTTTT
TRBJ1-1	-	TRBV9	-	CASSVADVGTEAFF	TGTGCCAGCAGCGTAGCGGATGTTGGAACTGAAGCTTTCTTT
TRBJ2-6	many	TRBV7-6	-	CASSLQLTASGANVLTF	TGTGCCAGCAGCTTACAACTAACGGCGTCCGGGGCCAACGTCCTGACTTTC
TRBJ2-1	-	TRBV9	-	CASSVEDSNEQFF	TGTGCCAGCAGCGTCGAAGATTCCAATGAGCAGTTCTTC
TRBJ2-1	many	TRBV11-2	TRBD2	CASSLDIGTSSEQFF	TGTGCCAGCAGCTTAGATATCGGGACTAGTAGTGAGCAGTTCTTC
TRBJ2-5	many	TRBV7-6	-	CASSLGGRAETQYF	TGTGCCAGCAGCTTAGGGGGCAGGGCAGAGACCCAGTACTTC
TRBJ1-2	many	TRBV7-9	TRBD1	CASSPPGDRVYGYTF	TGTGCCAGCAGCCCCCCCGGGGACAGAGTATATGGCTACACCTTC
TRBJ1-2	-	TRBV27	-	CASSLSWNYNYGYTF	TGTGCCAGCAGTTTAAGTTGGAATTATAACTATGGCTACACCTTC
TRBJ2-1	many	TRBV6-5	TRBD1	CASSLGTGKYHEQFF	TGTGCCAGCAGTTTAGGGACAGGGAAGTACCATGAGCAGTTCTTC
TRBJ1-1	-	TRBV12-3/TRBV12-4	-	CASSEEVEAFF	TGTGCCAGCTCGGAGGAGGTTGAAGCTTTCTTT
TRBJ2-2	-	TRBV27	-	CASSFTGTGELVF	TGTGCCAGCAGTTTCACTGGCACCGGGGAGCTGGTTTTT
TRBJ2-5	-	TRBV7-6	TRBD2	CASSLDWTSGSETQYF	TGTGCCAGCAGCTTGGATTGGACTAGCGGGAGCGAGACCCAGTACTTC
TRBJ2-3	few	TRBV15	-	CATSRDRGQDTQYF	TGTGCCACCAGCAGAGATCGTGGCCAAGATACGCAGTATTTT
TRBJ2-3	many	TRBV7-6	-	CASSPLPVGDTQYF	TGTGCCAGCAGCCCTCTGCCCGTGGGGGATACGCAGTATTTT
TRBJ2-7	-	TRBV9	-	CASSVGDGGEQYF	TGTGCCAGCAGCGTAGGAGATGGGGGCGAGCAGTACTTC
TRBJ2-5	few	TRBV3-1	TRBD2	CASTPPAGGQETQYF	TGTGCCAGCACGCCGCCGGCGGGGGGTCAAGAGACCCAGTACTTC
TRBJ2-7	many	TRBV4-3	-	CASSQAPRSPTYEQYF	TGCGCCAGCAGCCAAGCCCCTCGGAGCCCAACCTACGAGCAGTACTTC
TRBJ2-7	-	TRBV16	-	CASSQPATTGYEQYF	TGTGCCAGCAGCCAGCCGGCCACGACCGGTTACGAGCAGTACTTC
TRBJ2-3	many	TRBV30	TRBD1	CAWSSTGADTQYF	TGTGCCTGGAGTTCCACAGGGGCAGATACGCAGTATTTT
TRBJ2-7	few	TRBV12-3/TRBV12-4	-	CASSFSPDSSSYEQYF	TGTGCCAGCAGTTTTTCGCCGGATTCGAGCTCCTACGAGCAGTACTTC
TRBJ2-1	-	TRBV3-1	TRBD1	CASSQDPGTATCNEQFF	TGTGCCAGCAGCCAAGATCCCGGGACAGCCACCTGCAATGAGCAGTTCTTC
TRBJ2-7	few	TRBV7-2	-	CASSLGEAYEQYF	TGTGCCAGCAGCTTAGGAGAAGCCTACGAGCAGTACTTC
TRBJ1-3	many	TRBV19	-	CASSIAGLGNTIYF	TGTGCCAGTAGTATAGCAGGTCTTGGAAACACCATATATTTT
TRBJ2-7	many	TRBV27	-	CASSIYPSGKNYF	TGTGCCAGCAGTATTTACCCGTCTGGGAAAAACTACTTC
TRBJ2-2	many	TRBV14	-	CASSQEIGVTGELFF	TGTGCCAGCAGCCAAGAGATAGGAGTAACCGGGGAGCTGTTTTTT
TRBJ2-5	-	TRBV15	-	CATSRDGEETQYF	TGTGCCACCAGCAGAGATGGAGAAGAGACCCAGTACTTC
TRBJ1-6	once	TRBV25-1	TRBD1	CASSWTGYSPLHF	TGTGCCAGCAGTTGGACAGGGTATTCACCCCTCCACTTT
TRBJ2-7	-	TRBV2	TRBD1	CASRSTGTSDEQYF	TGTGCCAGCAGATCGACAGGGACAAGCGACGAGCAGTACTTC
TRBJ2-2	-	TRBV3-1	-	CASSQEGGRSGELFF	TGTGCCAGCAGCCAAGAGGGTGGTAGGTCCGGGGAGCTGTTTTTT
TRBJ2-7	few	TRBV4-3	TRBD1	CASSHGTGGSYEQYF	TGCGCCAGCAGCCACGGGACAGGAGGGTCCTACGAGCAGTACTTC
TRBJ1-5	few	TRBV5-5	-	CASSLEWGAGNQPQHF	TGTGCCAGCAGCTTGGAGTGGGGTGCGGGCAATCAGCCCCAGCATTTT